This T cell receptor (beta chain) was recovered during a study of blood T cell repertoires in COVID-19. Clones were sequenced by immunoSEQ multiplex PCR, and TCRdb holds only the in-frame ones, with some missing. Of some 460,000 clones in the sample, about 85% were seen once. This clone was counted between two and nine times. Germline V gene data show CDR1 as SGDLS and CDR2 as YYNGEE. The CDR3 runs to 15 residues. Trimming removed 3 bases from V and 4 bases from J; junction bases left unmatched: 9. Sequencing was done on a sample of PBMCs or T cells enriched from blood (not recorded which). The rearrangement joins TRBV9 to TRBJ1-1; 7 bases are shared with TRBD1. This clonotype was sampled from a woman between 18 and 29 years old with acute COVID-19. The CDR3 loop reads CASSGGGDDFTEAFF. Here the CDR3 DNA reads TGTGCCAGCAGCGGAGGGGGCGATGATTTCACTGAAGCTTTCTTT.